This paragraph reports one T cell receptor beta chain. This clone was counted a few times. This clone's antigen is unknown. Within one base of it there is no much larger clone, and no base qualities were kept. The sample belongs to a study of shared clonotypes between healthy human individuals (dated by TCRdb to about 2020). As for the study more broadly: The cohort comprised a couple of women and three men aged 18 to 49 years. Per donor, three plates each were used for CD4 naive and CD4 memory, two for CD8 naive, and one for CD8 memory. The study deeply sequenced blood TCR repertoires of several healthy adults to estimate repertoire size and the extent of clonotype sharing between individuals. To increase sequencing depth and limit assay-specific biases, different laboratories used diverse techniques to prepare libraries and sequence TCR repertoires. Each donor's leukapheresis produced roughly between roughly 0.85 and 9.5 billion PBMCs. General findings and caveats noted by the study authors: Higher generation probabilities were observed for clonotypes shared by all four sorted-subset donors than for non-shared clonotypes. Sampling was restricted to blood, and TCR repertoires in tissue are likely to differ from TCR repertoires in blood. Because the study included only a small number of donors, the genetic and exposure-history diversity represented was limited. Sharing across several donors was observed for about 4.8% of naive CD4, less than 4% of naive CD8, roughly 2.3% of memory CD4, and around 0.4% of memory CD8 clonotypes. Pairwise subsampling led to the expectation that sequencing depth would affect the degree of clonotype sharing among donors. Rarefaction of sorted-subset datasets indicated incomplete sequencing despite the large sequencing depth. Naive subsets generally had larger estimated clonotype richness than memory subsets did.

CDR1 is given as MGHRA and CDR2 as YSYEKL, both from the germline V gene. A distance of 13 bases separates the germline ends of V and J, which lose 4 bases and 0 bases respectively. From cysteine to phenylalanine, the CDR3 is 15 amino acids long. Only CDR3 DNA is held: 45 bases, read in frame from base 1. TCR CDR3 regions were amplified from genomic DNA by multiplex PCR using the deep immunoSEQ assay. Genomic DNA extracted from each cell subset was distributed evenly over all wells of several immunoSEQ 96-well plates, and each plate served as one replicate. For sorted subsets, each replicate PCR was loaded with roughly 0.2 ug genomic DNA, equivalent to 30,000 or so T cell genomes. Purified libraries were measured with a Qubit 3.0 fluorometer, size-checked on a Bioanalyzer 2100, and measured again with the KAPA Library Quantification kit. Every immunoSEQ 96-well plate was sequenced on a separate single-read 150-cycle Illumina NextSeq 550 flow cell. As for how the authors treated the data: Because the immunoSEQ output held only junctional sequences and lacked quality scores, the filtering could not match the filtering applied to full-length reads. Sequences were annotated with PyIR, a Python wrapper for IgBLAST v1.9, and V/J genes and CDR3 were assigned using IMGT germline references. Any read was removed if the V/J assignment was weak (E-value above 1e-6), the CDR3 was missing, or the read contained stop codons, out-of-frame junctions, or ambiguous translated residues. A V3J clonotype was defined by an identical inferred V gene, J gene, and CDR3 amino acid sequence. The percentage overlap between two repertoires was calculated by dividing the number of shared unique clonotypes by the size of the smaller repertoire. Richness of each repertoire was evaluated using RTK rarefaction, the Chao1 estimator, and Recon v2.1 estimates of unobserved clonotypes. OLGA was used to compute generation probabilities for all TCRbeta clonotypes that the gDNA method yielded from a few donors. Not all clones reach the TCRdb copy of this immuneACCESS table, which keeps in-frame sequences only. Checked studies attribute under half of the gap to unresolved V genes and leave the rest unexplained. V and J calls and clone size are as listed in that table; D and trimming were resolved from the DNA. In this sample the table shows over a million clones, around 78% of which occur a single time. The ten largest clones represent 0.5% to 0.65% of the sample.

Healthy HIV-negative adults with no recently reported acute infections or vaccinations were included as donors. Every donor was a Caucasian adult residing in Nashville, Tennessee, USA. CD4+ T cells were enriched by magnetic negative selection; naive cells were then positively selected on CD45RA, and the negative fraction formed the memory subset. Blood was obtained by leukapheresis, after which PBMCs were separated by Ficoll-Histopaque density gradient centrifugation and cryopreserved in liquid nitrogen vapor phase. Purity and quantity of every magnetically sorted T cell population were checked by analytical flow cytometry. From each sorted fraction, genomic DNA was isolated and quantified by UV absorbance on a Nanodrop 2000c.

This chain joins TRBV4-1 to TRBJ2-7; the best D guess is TRBD2, with 6 bases matching. The TCR sequence derives from a man aged 18 to 30 in good health. Some clones in this sample may be carry-over from other donors' samples. Sequencing used memory CD4+ T cells from PBMCs. The cell subset or site label of this sample denotes: CD45RA-negative fraction. The sequenced DNA: TGCGCCAGCAGCCGAGGGAGGACGGACTCCTACGAGCAGTACTTC. Its protein reads: CASSRGRTDSYEQYF.